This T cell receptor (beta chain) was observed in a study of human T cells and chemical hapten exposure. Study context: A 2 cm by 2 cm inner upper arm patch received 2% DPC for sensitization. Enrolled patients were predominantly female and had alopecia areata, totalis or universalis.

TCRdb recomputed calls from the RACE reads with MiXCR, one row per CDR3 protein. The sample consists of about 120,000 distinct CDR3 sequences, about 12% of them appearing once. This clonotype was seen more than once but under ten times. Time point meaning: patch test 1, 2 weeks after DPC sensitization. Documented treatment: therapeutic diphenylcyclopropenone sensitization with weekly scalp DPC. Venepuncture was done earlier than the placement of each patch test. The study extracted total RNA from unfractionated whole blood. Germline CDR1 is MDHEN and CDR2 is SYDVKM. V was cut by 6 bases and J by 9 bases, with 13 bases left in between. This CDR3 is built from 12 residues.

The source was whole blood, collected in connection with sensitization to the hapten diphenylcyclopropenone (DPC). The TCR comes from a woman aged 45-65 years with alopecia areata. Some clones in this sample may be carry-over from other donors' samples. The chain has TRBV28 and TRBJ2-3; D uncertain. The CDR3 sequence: CASSLRSRTQYF. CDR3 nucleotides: TGTGCCAGCAGCCTGAGATCCAGGACGCAGTATTTT. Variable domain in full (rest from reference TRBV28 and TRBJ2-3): DVKVTQSSRYLVKRTGEKVFLECVQDMDHENMFWYRQDPGLGLRLIYFSYDVKMKEKGDIPEGYSVSREKKERFSLILESASTNQTSMYLCASSLRSRTQYFGPGTRLTVL.